This T cell receptor beta chain was retrieved from a study of T cells expressing NK-cell markers. Across the study: Sorted CD3+CD56+NKG2C+, CD3+CD56+NKG2C- and CD3+CD56-NKG2C+ T cells provided the TCR beta repertoires. Seropositivity for HCMV was found in most of the eight sequenced donors, with one seronegative.

To note about this clonotype: Its target is unknown.

Overall study findings and caveats: Six or seven donors had dominant NKG2C+ clonotypes that comprised about 1.0-7.0% of their CD8+ T cells. The CD3+CD56-NKG2C+ fraction of a few donors was likewise dominated by these clonotypes.

TCRdb reanalyzed the 5' RACE reads, giving one entry per CDR3 protein sequence and no DNA. The table counts under 600,000 distinct CDR3 sequences; almost 1.5% lies in the top ten. This TCR was sampled from a woman between 45 and 60 years old in good health. The sequencing sample was made of blood T cells: a sorted CD56 or NKG2C T cell subset, CD4+ or CD8+ T cells, or bulk PBMC T cells (not recorded which).

The CDR3 spells CASSHISRAGQPNYGYTF. The chain couples TRBV4-1 to TRBJ1-2; TCRdb proposes TRBD1, but this gene call is untestable without DNA. This CDR3 has 18 residues. Germline values: CDR1 MGHRA, CDR2 YSYEKL.